This entry lists 21 T cell receptor beta chains sequenced from one sample in a study of identifying expanded T cells in peripheral blood. Here immunoSEQ multiplex PCR was the method, and the copy in TCRdb shows in-frame clones only, minus some. The sample lists nearly 60,000 clones, roughly 89% occurring once. The sample taken for sequencing was blood. Receptor source: a person aged 18 to 75 in good health.

V usage is TRBV19 and J usage is TRBJ2-3, with D perhaps TRBD2 (5 bases). Between the trimmed V and J ends, which lost 6 bases and 0 bases, there was a span of 13 bases. From germline, CDR1 is LNHDA and CDR2 SQIVND (reference sequence). There are 15 residues in the CDR3. CDR3 region: CASRDSWGSTDTQYF. As DNA, the CDR3 is TGTGCCAGTAGGGACTCTTGGGGTAGCACAGATACGCAGTATTTT.

The V call is TRBV7-2, the J call TRBJ2-7, with 7 bases aligning to TRBD2. CDR1 and CDR2 from the germline V gene are SGHTA and FQGNSA. The CDR3 has 16 amino acids. Trimming took 5 bases from V and 1 from J; bases not matched to a gene: 11. The CDR3 DNA sequence: TGTGCCAGCAGCGTCGCCCTAGCGGAGCCTTCCTACGAGCAGTACTTC. The encoded protein is CASSVALAEPSYEQYF.

The rearrangement uses TRBV25-1 and TRBJ1-4; 7 bases are shared with TRBD1. The CDR3 is made up of 15 amino acids. V lost 5 bases, J lost 7 bases, and 10 bases stayed unmatched. The germline V gene encodes CDR1 MGHDK and CDR2 SYGVNS. CDR3 in amino acids: CASSNTAGGGEKLFF. The CDR3 coding sequence is TGTGCCAGCAGTAACACGGCAGGGGGTGGTGAAAAACTGTTTTTT.

V gene TRBV5-6 combines with J gene TRBJ2-7; 10 bases line up with TRBD2. Losses at the gene ends were 0 bases for V and 3 bases for J; bases not matched to a gene: 3. There are 15 residues in the CDR3. Germline-derived CDR1 and CDR2 are SGHDT and YYEEEE. Written as DNA, the CDR3 is TGTGCCAGCAGCTTGGGGGGACTAGCGTTCTACGAGCAGTACTTC. Amino acids: CASSLGGLAFYEQYF.

The chain carries TRBV7-2 and TRBJ2-5; D is unresolved. Trimming took off 5 bases at V and 1 base at J, with 14 bases between the two ends. CDR3 length equals 15 residues. The germline gives CDR1 SGHTA, CDR2 FQGNSA. CDR3 region: CASSRFPPPQETQYF. In DNA form, the CDR3 reads TGTGCCAGCAGCCGTTTTCCTCCTCCCCAAGAGACCCAGTACTTC.

The genes are TRBV7-2 and TRBJ2-5, with TRBD1 matching 10 bases. The germline V gene has CDR1 SGHTA and CDR2 FQGNSA. The J segment lost 5 bases and the V segment lost 2 bases, leaving 8 bases of the junction unmatched. The length of the CDR3 is 16 residues. The CDR3 loop is CASSLYGTGVSETQYF. CDR3 DNA sequence: TGTGCCAGCAGCTTATATGGGACAGGGGTGTCGGAGACCCAGTACTTC.

The J gene is TRBJ2-2, the V gene TRBV7-6; D gene uncertain. From germline, CDR1 is SGHVS and CDR2 FNYEAQ. V dropped 4 bases and J dropped 0 bases, with 18 bases sitting between them. The CDR3 totals 18 residues. The DNA of the CDR3 is TGTGCCAGCAGCTCGTGGGCCGTGGCGGCGCCGAACACCGGGGAGCTGTTTTTT. It translates to CASSSWAVAAPNTGELFF.

V and J are TRBV4-3 and TRBJ2-1; D is perhaps TRBD1 or TRBD2 (5 bases each). V lost 2 bases, J lost 5 bases, and 16 bases lay in between. The CDR3 contains 16 residues. Germline CDR1 is LGHNA and CDR2 is YSLEER. CDR3 region: CASSQLTLGANNEQFF. In nucleotides, the CDR3 is TGCGCCAGCAGCCAACTAACCCTCGGGGCTAACAATGAGCAGTTCTTC.

The rearrangement links TRBV5-1 to TRBJ1-2; 7 nucleotides line up with TRBD1. CDR1 is SGHRS, CDR2 YFSETQ, per germline. The ends lost 4 bases at V and 4 bases at J; junction bases unmatched: 4. This CDR3 region has 13 residues. The CDR3 loop is CASSTDRAYGYTF. The CDR3 DNA follows: TGCGCCAGCAGCACCGACAGGGCCTATGGCTACACCTTC.

This clone occurred once. The V gene is TRBV5-1, the J gene TRBJ2-7; 8 bases match TRBD2. V shed 4 bases, J shed 5 bases, and the junction held 5 bases outside the gene matches. CDR1 and CDR2 from the germline V gene are SGHRS and YFSETQ. CDR3 length: 13 residues. The CDR3 reads CASSPGTRDEQYF. The DNA for the CDR3 is TGCGCCAGCAGCCCGGGGACTAGAGACGAGCAGTACTTC. Together with reference TRBV5-1 and TRBJ2-7, the CDR3 gives the full variable domain: KAGVTQTPRYLIKTRGQQVTLSCSPISGHRSVSWYQQTPGQGLQFLFEYFSETQRNKGNFPGRFSGRQFSNSRSEMNVSTLELGDSALYLCASSPGTRDEQYFGPGTRLTVT.

The genes are TRBV27 and TRBJ2-7; no clear D. V dropped 3 bases and J dropped 2 bases, with 23 bases sitting between them. The length of the CDR3 is 18 residues. Germline V gene lookup returns CDR1 MNHEY and CDR2 SMNVEV (reference sequence). The CDR3 loop is CASSFVTSYRETTYEQYF. For the CDR3, the DNA is TGTGCCAGCAGTTTTGTCACCTCATATAGGGAAACTACCTACGAGCAGTACTTC.

Remarks on this clone: The same CDR3 can be traced to other DNA sequences in this sample. This sequence joins TRBV5-1 and TRBJ2-7; D ambiguous. The CDR3 spans 11 residues. Germline CDR1 reads SGHRS; CDR2 reads YFSETQ. Trimming took off 0 bases at V and 4 bases at J, with 2 bases between the two ends. Here the CDR3 DNA reads TGCGCCAGCAGCTTGGGTTACGAGCAGTACTTC. Protein sequence: CASSLGYEQYF. Variable domain in full (rest from reference TRBV5-1 and TRBJ2-7): KAGVTQTPRYLIKTRGQQVTLSCSPISGHRSVSWYQQTPGQGLQFLFEYFSETQRNKGNFPGRFSGRQFSNSRSEMNVSTLELGDSALYLCASSLGYEQYFGPGTRLTVT.

The rearrangement uses TRBV9 and TRBJ2-4; TRBD1 matches 7 bases. Per germline, CDR1 SGDLS and CDR2 YYNGEE. J was trimmed by 8 bases and V by 1 base; bases with no gene match: 9. This CDR3 region has 15 residues. Written as DNA, the CDR3 is TGTGCCAGCAGCGTATCCACAGGGGTGATGGACATTCAGTACTTC. Encoded protein: CASSVSTGVMDIQYF.

The chain employs TRBV7-2 and TRBJ2-7; 9 positions agree with TRBD1. The CDR3 has 14 amino acids. CDR1 SGHTA and CDR2 FQGNSA come from the germline V gene. V shed 4 bases and J 5 bases; nucleotides not matched to a gene: 6. The CDR3 DNA is TGTGCCAGCAGCTCGGGACAGGGTCCCCACGAGCAGTACTTC. Translation gives CASSSGQGPHEQYF.

This clone was counted a single time. The genes are TRBV7-2 and TRBJ1-2; possibly TRBD1 for D (5 bases). The CDR3 has 11 amino acids. Looked up from germline, CDR1 is SGHTA and CDR2 is FQGNSA. V was clipped by 5 bases and J by 8 bases, with 9 bases between them. CDR3 amino acids: CASSQTAGYTF. The CDR3 bases are TGTGCCAGCAGCCAGACAGCCGGCTACACCTTC.

This chain connects TRBV28 to TRBJ2-7; the match to TRBD2 covers 7 bases. In germline, CDR1 is MDHEN, CDR2 SYDVKM. The CDR3 is made up of 13 amino acids. V lost 6 bases, J lost 11 bases, and 13 bases stayed unmatched. DNA of the CDR3: TGTGCCAGCAGGACTAGCTTAAGGGCCCGCAAGTACTTC. Translation gives CASRTSLRARKYF. Using reference TRBV28 and TRBJ2-7 for the parts outside the CDR3, the full variable domain is DVKVTQSSRYLVKRTGEKVFLECVQDMDHENMFWYRQDPGLGLRLIYFSYDVKMKEKGDIPEGYSVSREKKERFSLILESASTNQTSMYLCASRTSLRARKYFGPGTRLTVT.

Comments on this clone: In the same sample, other DNA sequences code for this CDR3. The chain couples TRBV20-1 to TRBJ2-3; tentative D call: TRBD2 (5 bases). The germline V gene has CDR1 DFQATT and CDR2 SNEGSKA (reference sequence). V dropped 6 bases and J dropped 6 bases, with 10 bases sitting between them. CDR3 size: 11 residues. The CDR3 DNA is TGCAGTGCCCAAATAGCGGATACGCAGTATTTT. Protein product: CSAQIADTQYF.

A few counts support this clone. This chain connects TRBV19 to TRBJ1-2; 10 nucleotides match TRBD1. The germline gives CDR1 LNHDA, CDR2 SQIVND (reference sequence). The CDR3 contains 14 residues. V gave up 5 bases and J gave up 8 bases; unmatched junction bases: 8. This CDR3 reads CASSLGQGIGGYTF. The CDR3 DNA sequence: TGTGCCAGTAGTTTGGGACAGGGGATTGGCGGCTACACCTTC.

CDR3 nucleotides: TGCGCCAGCAGGACCGCCTGGGGCACAGATACGCAGTATTTT. This encodes CASRTAWGTDTQYF. The chain uses TRBV5-1 and TRBJ2-3; no definite D call. The germline CDR1 and CDR2 sequences are SGHRS and YFSETQ. The ends were cut back, 5 bases at V and 1 base at J, with 11 bases in the middle. There are 14 residues in the CDR3.

This chain connects TRBV19 to TRBJ2-4; D gene unclear. Trimming removed 3 bases at V and 5 bases at J, with 5 bases between. CDR3 size: 12 residues. The germline V gene encodes CDR1 LNHDA and CDR2 SQIVND (reference sequence). CDR3 DNA sequence: TGTGCCAGTAGTATGTGGGAAAACATTCAGTACTTC. Protein product: CASSMWENIQYF.

J is TRBJ2-1 and V is TRBV6-5; D perhaps matches TRBD2 (5 bases). Germline loops: CDR1 MNHEY, CDR2 SVGAGI. The CDR3 spans 15 residues. The ends were cut back, 0 bases at V and 7 bases at J, with 13 bases in the middle. CDR3 in amino acids: CASSYSRALENEQFF. In DNA, the CDR3 is TGTGCCAGCAGTTACTCGAGGGCCCTGGAAAATGAGCAGTTCTTC.